The TCR beta chain under discussion was sequenced for a study of early T cells in non-severe SARS-CoV-2 infection (dated by TCRdb to the early 2020s). Regarding the research as a whole: Bulk RNA from unsorted whole blood was used for TCR sequencing, so alpha and beta chains could not be paired.

Worth noting for this clonotype: It lacks a known antigen. No per-base quality is available; no much larger clone lies one base away.

The paper as a whole reports these results and caveats: VDJdb matching was skewed toward anti-spike CD8 responses, so virus-specific expansions were likely underestimated and private and CD4 specificities were missed.

A case-control design nested within a healthcare worker cohort in London, UK, was used, with weekly nasopharyngeal swab PCR tests and blood sampling performed. Healthcare workers were recruited between 23 and 31 March 2020, during the week of the UK lockdown, and were followed weekly for up to roughly 15 weeks. CDR1 and CDR2 were assigned from the germline V gene as MDHEN and SYDVKM. V is cut by 3 bases and J by 3 bases, and the space between the germline ends is 21 bases. Including the terminal cysteine and phenylalanine, the CDR3 comprises 17 residues. The CDR3 DNA has 51 bases and is translated from base 1. The library was prepared using 5' RACE. Sequencing instrument: NextSeq 500. To correct for sequencing error and PCR bias, the TCR library protocol tagged individual cDNA molecules with unique molecular identifiers. Sequencing covered both TCR alpha and beta chains, and within each sample the abundances of alpha and beta sequences were tightly co-correlated. The study's processing was this. Decombinator V4 was used to annotate the V gene, J gene and CDR3 of the TCR sequences. TCRs were defined as expanded if a significant change between any two time points was detected under a Poisson model with p below 0.0001. TCR abundances were normalised to the total number of TCRs sequenced in each sample and reported as counts per million. MAIT TCRs were defined by TRAV1-2 paired with TRAJ12, TRAJ20 or TRAJ33, and iNKT TCRs by TRAV10 paired with TRAJ18. VDJdb, accessed 1 November 2021, was searched for CMV, EBV and SARS-CoV-2 annotated TCRs, excluding TCRs annotated for multiple antigens. TCRdb applied fastp at Q25 and MiXCR to the public reads, then kept only in-frame beta chains. When rows share a CDR3 protein, they turn into one entry using the most common DNA and genes. The V and J calls here are based on TCRdb, not the publication. This sample lists 32,000 or so distinct CDR3 sequences; around 6% were detected once. The ten largest clones represent around 5.4% of the sample.

The source material was whole blood. This receptor was identified in an adult who was a healthcare worker with PCR-confirmed SARS-CoV-2 infection or an uninfected control (not recorded which). The rearranged chain carries TRBV28 and TRBJ2-7; the D call is tentative, TRBD1 or TRBD2, as each matches 5 bases. The nucleotides read TGTGCCAGCAGTTTGGGACCAGACCCCCCAGAAAACTACGAGCAGTACTTC. This gives the protein CASSLGPDPPENYEQYF. The entire variable domain, with the stretches around the CDR3 drawn from the reference TRBV28 and TRBJ2-7 proteins, is DVKVTQSSRYLVKRTGEKVFLECVQDMDHENMFWYRQDPGLGLRLIYFSYDVKMKEKGDIPEGYSVSREKKERFSLILESASTNQTSMYLCASSLGPDPPENYEQYFGPGTRLTVT.